In its sample, the clone carrying this TCR beta chain was seen a few times. Antigen specificity is unknown. The V end lost 0 bases, the J end lost 4 bases, and 3 bases lay between the germline ends. The CDR3 covers 11 residues. Germline V CDR1 and CDR2: SQVTM, ANQGSEA. This sample was taken from a study of T-cell memory formation after mild COVID-19. Across the study: For the most part, TCR clusters were specific to one donor. General study results and limits: There were some responding clones in pre-infection memory, which suggested that cross-reactive memory had joined.

TCRdb passed the 5' RACE reads through MiXCR, listing each CDR3 protein once. This repertoire shows a few hundred thousand distinct CDR3 sequences, about a sixth found once; its top ten account for more than 20%. The clonotype originates from a man younger than 30 who had mild COVID-19 (a few samples of this study predate the infection). Cell type and time point are not known. The rearrangement links TRBV29-1 to TRBJ1-2; D gene unclear. Sequencing input: PBMCs or a T cell subset sorted from them (not recorded which). CDR3 amino acids: CSVEDGYGYTF. In DNA, the CDR3 is TGCAGCGTTGAAGATGGCTATGGCTACACCTTC.